The 32 T cell receptor beta chains given below trace back to one sample, sequenced in a study of T-cell reconstitution after alpha-beta-depleted transplantation in children. Unique molecular identifiers were built into the TCRbeta library. MiXCR, run by TCRdb on the PCR reads, gives a single entry per CDR3 protein. In the table there are 610,000 or so distinct CDR3 sequences, 20% to 30% of which are singletons. The specimen was PBMCs, collected before TCRalphabeta/CD19-depleted stem cell transplant. Source of these receptors: a boy under three years old with Wiskott-Aldrich syndrome, due to receive a stem cell transplant.

The V and J genes are TRBV29-1 and TRBJ2-1, with D hard to call. V lost 3 bases, J lost 0 bases, and 6 bases lay in between. Germline V CDR1 and CDR2: SQVTM, ANQGSEA. CDR3 length: 13 residues. The CDR3 loop is CSVDLSSYNEQFF. As DNA, the CDR3 is TGCAGCGTTGACCTCTCCTCCTACAATGAGCAGTTCTTC.

V usage is TRBV15 and J usage is TRBJ2-5, with D perhaps TRBD2 (6 bases). There are 15 residues in the CDR3. V was shortened by 3 bases and J by 4 bases, with 15 bases between the two germline ends. Germline CDR1 LNHNV, CDR2 YYDKDF (reference sequence). CDR3 bases: TGTGCCACCAGCAGGGCCGGCGTCGGGGGAGAGACCCAGTACTTC. Its protein product is CATSRAGVGGETQYF. Full variable domain (rest looked up from reference TRBV15 and TRBJ2-5): DAMVIQNPRYQVTQFGKPVTLSCSQTLNHNVMYWYQQKSSQAPKLLFHYYDKDFNNEADTPDNFQSRRPNTSFCFLDIRSPGLGDTAMYLCATSRAGVGGETQYFGPGTRLLVL.

The V call is TRBV11-1, the J call TRBJ2-7; 10 bases line up with TRBD1. The CDR3 length is 18 residues. J gave up 5 bases and V 5 bases, and 18 bases lay outside the gene matches. The germline V gene has CDR1 SGHAT and CDR2 FQDESV (reference sequence). The CDR3 coding sequence is TGTGCCAGCAGCCGGGGACAGGGGAGTATCACCGCGCTCCACGAGCAGTACTTC. Translating gives CASSRGQGSITALHEQYF.

CDR3: CASSSVVGMGKAGELFF. The CDR3 coding sequence is TGCGCCAGCAGCTCCGTGGTAGGGATGGGGAAGGCCGGGGAGCTGTTTTTT. J is TRBJ2-2 and V is TRBV5-1; D call uncertain. Germline assignment: CDR1 SGHRS and CDR2 YFSETQ. The length of the CDR3 is 17 residues. Deletions cut 3 bases from V and 6 bases from J, with 21 bases between.

The rearrangement uses TRBV28 and TRBJ2-1; 9 nucleotides agree with TRBD1. There are 16 residues in the CDR3. CDR1 is MDHEN and CDR2 is SYDVKM in the germline V gene. J gave up 4 bases and V 4 bases, and 8 bases lay outside the gene matches. CDR3 sequence (DNA): TGTGCCAGCAGTTCGATCGGGACAGGGCGTTACAATGAGCAGTTCTTC. Its protein is CASSSIGTGRYNEQFF.

This clonotype was picked up a small number of times. This chain links TRBV10-3 with TRBJ2-2; 7 bases agree with TRBD1. V lost 3 bases and J lost 3; bases outside the gene matches: 1. The CDR3 is 14 amino acids. CDR1 is ENHRY and CDR2 is SYGVKD in the germline V gene. CDR3 sequence reads: CAISDTGDTGELFF. CDR3 DNA sequence: TGTGCCATCAGTGATACAGGGGACACCGGGGAGCTGTTTTTT.

This clonotype was seen a handful of times. This sequence joins TRBV2 and TRBJ2-1, with D unresolved. There are 11 residues in the CDR3. V shed 2 bases and J shed 8 bases, with 4 bases lying between them. In germline, CDR1 is SNHLY, CDR2 FYNNEI. CDR3 sequence reads: CASSEFYEQFF. In nucleotides, the CDR3 is TGTGCCAGCAGTGAATTCTATGAGCAGTTCTTC.

This chain joins TRBV6-5 and TRBJ2-2; D is unclear. Germline V gene sequence: CDR1 MNHEY, CDR2 SVGAGI. Trimming stripped 1 base from V and 0 bases from J, with 6 bases between. The CDR3 is made up of 15 amino acids. The CDR3 DNA sequence: TGTGCCAGCAGTTACTTGACGGCGAACACCGGGGAGCTGTTTTTT. Protein sequence: CASSYLTANTGELFF.

The chain links TRBV20-1 to TRBJ2-3; 7 bases line up with TRBD2. After removal of 3 bases from V and 4 bases from J, the junction contained 10 bases not matched to a gene. This CDR3 has 15 residues. Germline assignment: CDR1 DFQATT and CDR2 SNEGSKA (reference sequence). CDR3: CSASPSGLDSDTQYF. The CDR3 coding sequence is TGCAGTGCTAGTCCATCCGGACTAGACTCAGATACGCAGTATTTT.

In its sample, this clonotype was seen a few times. J is TRBJ1-1 and V is TRBV29-1; no clear D gene. CDR1 SQVTM and CDR2 ANQGSEA come from the germline V gene. The CDR3 extends over 11 amino acids. Deletions cut 6 bases from V and 5 bases from J, with 10 bases between. The CDR3 is CSVDGWTEAFF. The CDR3 DNA follows: TGCAGCGTGGACGGATGGACTGAAGCTTTCTTT. The entire variable domain, with the rest obtained from reference TRBV29-1 and TRBJ1-1, is as follows: SAVISQKPSRDICQRGTSLTIQCQVDSQVTMMFWYRQQPGQSLTLIATANQGSEATYESGFVIDKFPISRPNLTFSTLTVSNMSPEDSSIYLCSVDGWTEAFFGQGTRLTVV.

This clonotype was counted only a few times. The chain employs TRBV20-1 and TRBJ2-1; D unresolved. This CDR3 comprises 16 residues. Trimming stripped 1 base from V and 2 bases from J, with 15 bases between. Per the germline V gene, CDR1 is DFQATT and CDR2 is SNEGSKA (reference sequence). The CDR3 DNA follows: TGCAGTGCTAGAGTGAATCGCGGTAGAGCCTACAATGAGCAGTTCTTC. The encoded protein is CSARVNRGRAYNEQFF.

The table lists this clonotype with a few counts. The V gene is TRBV5-1, the J gene TRBJ2-5, with D possibly called TRBD1 or TRBD2 (5 bases each). The CDR3 extends over 13 amino acids. V lost 4 bases and J 2 bases, leaving 9 bases between the germline ends. Per the germline V gene, CDR1 is SGHRS and CDR2 is YFSETQ. The CDR3, as DNA: TGCGCCAGCAGCGCTGGGGGTCAAGAGACCCAGTACTTC. Protein: CASSAGGQETQYF.

The V call is TRBV5-1, the J call TRBJ1-2, with D perhaps matching TRBD1 (5 bases). The CDR3 runs to 14 residues. V was shortened by 1 base and J by 5 bases, with 12 bases between the two germline ends. Germline lookup yields CDR1 SGHRS and CDR2 YFSETQ. This CDR3 reads CASSLLQAPYGYTF. CDR3 nucleotides: TGCGCCAGCAGCTTGCTACAGGCACCATATGGCTACACCTTC.

This clonotype has just a few counts. V and J are TRBV29-1 and TRBJ2-3; D uncertain. Germline lookup yields CDR1 SQVTM and CDR2 ANQGSEA. This CDR3 is 12 amino acids long. The V end was cut by 3 bases, the J end by 7 bases, with 11 bases between. The CDR3 protein is CSVDRDGHTQYF. The CDR3 nucleotides are TGCAGCGTTGATCGAGACGGACATACGCAGTATTTT.

The CDR3 reads CASSESGGLGGYTF. In DNA form, the CDR3 reads TGTGCCAGCAGTGAATCGGGGGGTCTGGGTGGCTACACCTTC. The V gene is TRBV25-1, the J gene TRBJ1-2; tentatively, D is TRBD1 (5 bases). Deletions cut 1 base from V and 7 bases from J, with 13 bases between. This CDR3 contains 14 residues. CDR1 MGHDK and CDR2 SYGVNS come from the germline V gene.

This clonotype was counted ten times or more. The chain carries TRBV5-1 and TRBJ2-7, with 10 bases identical to TRBD1. Germline V CDR1 and CDR2: SGHRS, YFSETQ. Trimming cost V 2 bases and J 4 bases; bases outside gene matches: 9. This CDR3 region has 16 residues. CDR3 nucleotides: TGCGCCAGCAGCTTACCCGGGACAGGGGTATCGTACGAGCAGTACTTC. This encodes CASSLPGTGVSYEQYF.

Written as DNA, the CDR3 is TGCGCCAGCAGCTTGGAGGTGGGACTAGCGGGAGCCGGGGAGCTGTTTTTT. Amino acid sequence: CASSLEVGLAGAGELFF. The rearrangement links TRBV5-1 to TRBJ2-2; 14 nucleotides match TRBD2. Germline CDR1 SGHRS, CDR2 YFSETQ. The CDR3 is 17 amino acids. The V gene end was trimmed by 0 bases and the J gene end by 6 bases; junction bases not matched to a gene: 4. The whole variable domain, filled in from reference TRBV5-1 and TRBJ2-2, reads KAGVTQTPRYLIKTRGQQVTLSCSPISGHRSVSWYQQTPGQGLQFLFEYFSETQRNKGNFPGRFSGRQFSNSRSEMNVSTLELGDSALYLCASSLEVGLAGAGELFFGEGSRLTVL.

The V gene is TRBV29-1, the J gene TRBJ2-7; 9 bases map to TRBD2. Trimming at V came to 4 bases and at J to 0 bases, leaving 1 base not matched to a gene. The germline gives CDR1 SQVTM, CDR2 ANQGSEA. This CDR3 comprises 13 residues. Written as DNA, the CDR3 is TGCAGCGTTGGCGGGAGGGTCTCCTACGAGCAGTACTTC. The encoded protein is CSVGGRVSYEQYF.

V usage is TRBV5-1 and J usage is TRBJ1-1; 11 nucleotides agree with TRBD1. Germline CDR1 SGHRS, CDR2 YFSETQ. The CDR3 consists of 15 residues. With V trimmed by 3 bases and J by 6 bases, 7 bases remained unmatched. CDR3 sequence reads: CASSSRDRGTAEAFF. The DNA for the CDR3 is TGCGCCAGCAGCTCACGGGACAGGGGGACAGCTGAAGCTTTCTTT. The full variable domain, with the rest looked up from reference TRBV5-1 and TRBJ1-1, is KAGVTQTPRYLIKTRGQQVTLSCSPISGHRSVSWYQQTPGQGLQFLFEYFSETQRNKGNFPGRFSGRQFSNSRSEMNVSTLELGDSALYLCASSSRDRGTAEAFFGQGTRLTVV.

With respect to this clonotype: A junction boundary mismatches the germline segment, possibly from a read error. The genes are TRBV5-1 and TRBJ2-4; 7 nucleotides match TRBD1. The germline CDR1 and CDR2 sequences are SGHRS and YFSETQ. CDR3 length equals 19 residues. The DNA of the CDR3 is TGCTCCAGCAGCTTCCTCGTTAGGGGGCAAAGCGAGGCCAAAAACATTCAGTACTTC. This gives the protein CSSSFLVRGQSEAKNIQYF.

The chain has TRBV25-1 and TRBJ2-1, with 7 bases matching TRBD2. The junction had 19 bases not matched to a gene; V was cut back by 8 bases and J by 6 bases. The CDR3 runs to 17 residues. Germline V gene data show CDR1 as MGHDK and CDR2 as SYGVNS. The DNA for the CDR3 is TGTGCCAGCTCAGGGTTTGTGGCGGGAGTATGGTCCAATGAGCAGTTCTTC. The encoded protein is CASSGFVAGVWSNEQFF.

This sequence joins TRBV12-3 or TRBV12-4 and TRBJ1-2; the match to TRBD1 covers 7 bases. The V gene end was trimmed by 5 bases and the J gene end by 11 bases; junction bases not matched to a gene: 17. The CDR3 totals 15 residues. This chain's CDR3 is CASSPWTGAGLWYTF. In DNA form, the CDR3 reads TGTGCCAGCAGTCCTTGGACAGGCGCCGGGCTATGGTACACCTTC.

This clonotype was detected only a few times. The chain has TRBV29-1 and TRBJ2-1; 9 bases line up with TRBD1. The CDR3 spans 17 residues. The germline CDR1 and CDR2 sequences are SQVTM and ANQGSEA. J lost 4 bases, V lost 6 bases, and 16 bases had no gene match. In DNA form, the CDR3 reads TGCAGCGTCTCGCCTCTAAAGGGACAGGGACAGTACAATGAGCAGTTCTTC. This encodes CSVSPLKGQGQYNEQFF.

The chain has TRBV4-2 and TRBJ2-1; TRBD2 matches at 13 bases. V shed 5 bases and J 8 bases; nucleotides not matched to a gene: 6. From germline, CDR1 is LGHNA and CDR2 YNFKEQ. The CDR3 sequence is 15 residues long. The chain's CDR3 is CASSVLAGGPHEQFF. Here the CDR3 DNA reads TGTGCCAGCAGCGTACTAGCGGGAGGGCCCCATGAGCAGTTCTTC.

The CDR3 sequence is CSAPFGRTGELFF. The CDR3 nucleotides read TGCAGTGCTCCCTTCGGGAGGACCGGGGAGCTGTTTTTT. V is TRBV20-1 and J is TRBJ2-2, with 7 bases matching TRBD2. CDR1 and CDR2 from the germline V gene are DFQATT and SNEGSKA (reference sequence). CDR3 length: 13 amino acids. After removal of 5 bases from V and 5 bases from J, the junction contained 5 bases not matched to a gene.

This clonotype has only a few counts. The V gene is TRBV5-1, the J gene TRBJ2-7; no clear D gene. Trimming left V 0 bases short and J 4 bases short, with 20 bases between. The CDR3 has 17 residues. Germline V gives CDR1 SGHRS, CDR2 YFSETQ. CDR3 loop: CASSLDTAKDPRYEQYF. The DNA of the CDR3 is TGCGCCAGCAGCTTGGATACAGCTAAGGACCCGCGTTACGAGCAGTACTTC. Together with reference TRBV5-1 and TRBJ2-7, the CDR3 gives the full variable domain: KAGVTQTPRYLIKTRGQQVTLSCSPISGHRSVSWYQQTPGQGLQFLFEYFSETQRNKGNFPGRFSGRQFSNSRSEMNVSTLELGDSALYLCASSLDTAKDPRYEQYFGPGTRLTVT.

V and J are TRBV29-1 and TRBJ2-5; D possibly uses TRBD1 or TRBD2 (5 bases each). Germline CDR1 is SQVTM and CDR2 is ANQGSEA. The CDR3 consists of 13 residues. V lost 6 bases and J 0 bases, leaving 11 bases between the germline ends. The CDR3 here is CSVTGPNQETQYF. DNA of the CDR3: TGCAGCGTAACGGGACCGAACCAAGAGACCCAGTACTTC.

This clonotype appeared a single time. CDR3 sequence (DNA): TGCGCCAGCAGCCAGCACGACAGGAGAACCCCCCGGTACGAGCAGTACTTC. Translating gives CASSQHDRRTPRYEQYF. This chain uses TRBV5-1 with TRBJ2-7, with D maybe TRBD1 (6 bases). V shed 4 bases and J shed 4 bases, with 24 bases lying between them. CDR1 and CDR2 from the germline V gene are SGHRS and YFSETQ. This CDR3 region has 17 residues.

This clonotype was counted between two and nine times. The chain is built from TRBV5-1 and TRBJ2-7; TRBD1 agrees at 8 bases. This CDR3 spans 19 amino acids. After removal of 6 bases from V and 3 bases from J, the junction contained 23 bases not matched to a gene. CDR1 and CDR2 from the germline V gene are SGHRS and YFSETQ. CDR3 DNA: TGCGCCAGCATGAGAAGTGCCTTGGACAGGGTTGGGGAAAGCTACGAGCAGTACTTC. It encodes CASMRSALDRVGESYEQYF.

V and J are TRBV29-1 and TRBJ2-1, with TRBD1 matching 10 bases. Germline CDR1 is SQVTM and CDR2 is ANQGSEA. J lost 8 bases, V lost 5 bases, and 12 bases had no gene match. The CDR3 is 15 amino acids. CDR3 protein: CSVKGMGQGWDEQFF. For the CDR3, the DNA is TGCAGCGTTAAGGGGATGGGACAGGGGTGGGATGAGCAGTTCTTC.

This clonotype was recorded a few times. The chain carries TRBV5-1 and TRBJ2-7, with D perhaps being TRBD1 or TRBD2 (5 bases each). The CDR3 loop spans 13 amino acids. Germline CDR1 SGHRS, CDR2 YFSETQ. Trimming took off 4 bases at V and 7 bases at J, with 15 bases between the two ends. The CDR3 region has the DNA TGCGCCAGCAGCCCGGGACGAAAGGAGGAGCAGTACTTC. Residues: CASSPGRKEEQYF.

The chain employs TRBV11-1 and TRBJ1-1, with D possibly TRBD1 on 5 matching bases. The CDR3 runs 14 residues. Per germline, CDR1 SGHAT and CDR2 FQDESV (reference sequence). Trimming pared 5 bases from V and 4 bases from J, leaving 14 bases between. The CDR3 nucleotides are TGTGCCAGCAGCCAGGGTCGGGGCGCCACTGAAGCTTTCTTT. It translates to CASSQGRGATEAFF.